This entry features one T cell receptor (beta chain) sequence. It has no known antigen specificity. Nothing much larger sits one base from this clone, and base qualities are not available. This record belongs to a study of shared clonotypes between healthy human individuals (dated by TCRdb to 2020 to 2022). At the level of the whole study: Three men and two women, aged 18 to 49 years, made up the cohort. Leukapheresis yielded between about 0.85 and 9 billion PBMCs per donor. Per donor, three plates each were used for CD4 naive and CD4 memory, two for CD8 naive, and one for CD8 memory. Blood TCR repertoires of about five healthy adults were deeply sequenced to estimate repertoire size and the extent of clonotype sharing between individuals. To increase sequencing depth and limit assay-specific biases, TCR repertoire library preparation and sequencing were carried out by different laboratories using diverse techniques. Overall study results and their limits: Sharing across a handful of donors was observed for about 5% of naive CD4, 3.5% of naive CD8, 2.3% of memory CD4, and about 0.38% of memory CD8 clonotypes. Even with the large sequencing depth, rarefaction of the sorted-subset datasets indicated that sequencing was incomplete. Pairwise subsampling led to the expectation that sequencing depth would affect the degree of clonotype sharing among donors. Sampling was restricted to blood, and TCR repertoires in tissue are likely to differ from TCR repertoires in blood. The small number of donors limited the genetic and exposure-history diversity represented. Naive subsets generally had larger estimated clonotype richness than memory subsets. Compared with non-shared clonotypes, clonotypes shared by all four sorted-subset donors had higher generation probabilities.

From a lookup of the germline V gene, CDR1 and CDR2 are SGHRS and YFSETQ. V gives up 3 bases and J gives up 0 bases, and the segment between their germline ends measures 9 bases. Including the terminal cysteine and phenylalanine, the CDR3 comprises 15 residues. Only the CDR3 DNA is retained, 45 bases long and in frame from the first base. Using the deep immunoSEQ assay, multiplex PCR amplified TCR CDR3 regions from genomic DNA. For each cell subset, the extracted genomic DNA was distributed evenly across all wells of several immunoSEQ 96-well plates, and each plate served as one replicate. For sorted subsets, each replicate PCR was loaded with about 0.2 ug genomic DNA, equivalent to 32,000 or so T cell genomes. Purified libraries were measured with a Qubit 3.0 fluorometer, size-checked on a Bioanalyzer 2100, and measured again with the KAPA Library Quantification kit. A separate single-read 150-cycle Illumina NextSeq 550 flow cell was used to sequence each immunoSEQ 96-well plate. The study's processing was this. The immunoSEQ output contained only junctional sequences without quality scores, so filtering could not match that applied to full-length reads. Sequences were annotated with PyIR, a Python wrapper for IgBLAST v1.9, using IMGT germline references to assign V/J genes and CDR3. Reads with weak V/J assignments (E-value above 1e-6), missing CDR3, stop codons, out-of-frame junctions, or ambiguous translated residues were removed. V3J clonotypes were defined by identical inferred V gene, J gene, and CDR3 amino acid sequence. To compute the percentage overlap between repertoires, the number of shared unique clonotypes was divided by the size of the smaller repertoire. Three approaches were used to assess repertoire richness: RTK rarefaction, the Chao1 estimator, and Recon v2.1 estimates of unobserved clonotypes. OLGA was used to compute generation probabilities for all TCRbeta clonotypes that the gDNA method yielded from a handful of donors. In its TCRdb copy, this immuneACCESS table keeps in-frame sequences only and misses some clones. Where compared with another copy, unresolved V genes explain less than half of these, and the others have no known cause. V and J calls and clone size are those listed in that table; D and trimming were worked out from the DNA. The sample table lists about 1 million clones, approximately 76% of them with a count of one. The ten largest clones take up 1.4% to 1.5% of the sample.

Healthy HIV-negative adults with no recently reported acute infections or vaccinations were included as donors. Every donor was a Caucasian adult residing in Nashville, Tennessee, USA. CD4+ T cells were enriched by magnetic negative selection, after which naive cells were positively selected on CD45RA and the negative fraction was taken as the memory subset. Blood was collected by leukapheresis, and PBMCs were isolated by Ficoll-Histopaque density gradient centrifugation and then cryopreserved in liquid nitrogen vapor phase. Purity and quantity of every magnetically sorted T cell population were checked by analytical flow cytometry. From each sorted fraction, genomic DNA was isolated and quantified by UV absorbance on a Nanodrop 2000c.

The clonotype comes from a man younger than 35 in good health. The sequencing input was memory CD4+ T cells sorted from blood. This specimen's cell subset or site label, interpreted: CD45RA-negative fraction. The V gene is TRBV5-1 and the J gene is TRBJ2-2; the best D guess is TRBD1, with 5 bases matching. The DNA is TGCGCCAGCAGCTGGACATCCTCGAACACCGGGGAGCTGTTTTTT. Its protein product is CASSWTSSNTGELFF.